This T cell receptor beta chain emerged from a study of T-cell reconstitution after alpha-beta-depleted transplantation in children. Unique molecular identifiers were built into the TCRbeta library. TCRdb re-derived calls from the PCR reads in MiXCR, one entry per CDR3 protein. The sample contains over 150,000 distinct CDR3 sequences, 13% to 15% of which appear only once. This clonotype has a count of ten or more. This TCR came from a human donor who donated a stem cell graft to a child with acute lymphoblastic leukemia. This material consisted of PBMCs from the stem cell graft donor, taken from the stem cell graft.

The CDR3 loop reads CASSAGVLGTDTQYF. Written as DNA, the CDR3 is TGTGCCAGCAGTGCTGGAGTCCTTGGTACAGATACGCAGTATTTT. The chain combines TRBV2 with TRBJ2-3; no firm D call. Trimming stripped 4 bases from V and 3 bases from J, with 14 bases between. The CDR3 is 15 residues long. Germline CDR1 and CDR2: SNHLY and FYNNEI.